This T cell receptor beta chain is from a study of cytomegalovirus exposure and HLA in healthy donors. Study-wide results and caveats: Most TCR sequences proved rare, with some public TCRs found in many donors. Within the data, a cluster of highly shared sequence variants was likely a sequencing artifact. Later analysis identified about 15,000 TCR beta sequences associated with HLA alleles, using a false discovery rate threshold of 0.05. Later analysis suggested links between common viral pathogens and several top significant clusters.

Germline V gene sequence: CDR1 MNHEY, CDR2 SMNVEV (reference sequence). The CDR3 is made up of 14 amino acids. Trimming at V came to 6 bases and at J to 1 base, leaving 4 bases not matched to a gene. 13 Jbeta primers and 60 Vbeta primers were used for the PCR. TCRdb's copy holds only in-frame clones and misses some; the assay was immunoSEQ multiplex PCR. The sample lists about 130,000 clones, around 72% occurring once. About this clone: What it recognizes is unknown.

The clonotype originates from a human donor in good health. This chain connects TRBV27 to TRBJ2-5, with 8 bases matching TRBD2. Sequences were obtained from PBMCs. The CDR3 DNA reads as TGTGCCAGCAGCCCCGGGGGGGTCCAAGAGACCCAGTACTTC. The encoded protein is CASSPGGVQETQYF.